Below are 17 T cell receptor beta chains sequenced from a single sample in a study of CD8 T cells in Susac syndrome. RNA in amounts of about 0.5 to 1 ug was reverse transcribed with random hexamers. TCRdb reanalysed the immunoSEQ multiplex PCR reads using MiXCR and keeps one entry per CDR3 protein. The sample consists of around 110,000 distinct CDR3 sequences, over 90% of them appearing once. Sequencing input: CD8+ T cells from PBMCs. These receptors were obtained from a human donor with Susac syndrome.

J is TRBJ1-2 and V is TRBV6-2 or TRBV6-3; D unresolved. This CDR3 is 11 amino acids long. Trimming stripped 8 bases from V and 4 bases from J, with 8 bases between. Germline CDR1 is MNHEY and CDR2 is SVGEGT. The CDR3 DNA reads TGTGCCAGCCAGTGGAGCTATGGCTACACCTTC. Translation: CASQWSYGYTF.

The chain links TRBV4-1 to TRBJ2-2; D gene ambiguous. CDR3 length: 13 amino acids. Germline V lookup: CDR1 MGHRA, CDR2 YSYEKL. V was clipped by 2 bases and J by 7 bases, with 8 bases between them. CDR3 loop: CASSQLTSGELFF. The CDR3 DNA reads TGCGCCAGCAGCCAACTGACGAGCGGGGAGCTGTTTTTT.

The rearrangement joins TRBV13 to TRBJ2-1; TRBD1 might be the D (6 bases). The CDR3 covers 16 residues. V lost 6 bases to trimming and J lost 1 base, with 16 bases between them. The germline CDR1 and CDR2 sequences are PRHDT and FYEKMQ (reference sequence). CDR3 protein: CASSEQGEGSYNEQFF. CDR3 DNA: TGTGCCAGCAGTGAACAGGGTGAGGGGTCCTACAATGAGCAGTTCTTC.

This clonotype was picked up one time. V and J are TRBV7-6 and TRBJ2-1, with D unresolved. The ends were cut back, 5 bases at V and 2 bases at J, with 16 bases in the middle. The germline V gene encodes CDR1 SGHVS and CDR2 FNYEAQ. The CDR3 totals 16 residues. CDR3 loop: CASSPLALGPYNEQFF. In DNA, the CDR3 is TGTGCCAGCAGCCCCTTGGCTCTTGGACCCTACAATGAGCAGTTCTTC. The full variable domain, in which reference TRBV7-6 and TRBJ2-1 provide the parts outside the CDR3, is GAGVSQSPRYKVTKRGQDVALRCDPISGHVSLYWYRQALGQGPEFLTYFNYEAQQDKSGLPNDRFSAERPEGSISTLTIQRTEQRDSAMYRCASSPLALGPYNEQFFGPGTRLTVL.

In nucleotides, the CDR3 is TGTGCCAGCAGCTTAGCGCAGGGACTGCATGGCTACACCTTC. Protein product: CASSLAQGLHGYTF. This chain joins TRBV7-9 and TRBJ1-2, with D perhaps matching TRBD1 (5 bases). The V end lost 0 bases, the J end lost 6 bases, and 11 bases lay between the germline ends. The CDR3 runs 14 residues. Germline V gene sequence: CDR1 SEHNR, CDR2 FQNEAQ (reference sequence).

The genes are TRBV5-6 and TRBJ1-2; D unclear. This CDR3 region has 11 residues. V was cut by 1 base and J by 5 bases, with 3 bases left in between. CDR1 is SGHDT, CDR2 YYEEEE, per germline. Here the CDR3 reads CASSLLYGYTF. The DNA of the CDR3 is TGTGCCAGCAGCTTGCTGTATGGCTACACCTTC.

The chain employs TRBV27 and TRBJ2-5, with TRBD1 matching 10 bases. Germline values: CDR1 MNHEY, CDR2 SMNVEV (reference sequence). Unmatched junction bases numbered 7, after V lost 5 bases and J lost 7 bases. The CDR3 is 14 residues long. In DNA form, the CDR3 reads TGTGCCAGCAGTCCCGGACAGGGGGTTGGGACCCAGTACTTC. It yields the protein CASSPGQGVGTQYF.

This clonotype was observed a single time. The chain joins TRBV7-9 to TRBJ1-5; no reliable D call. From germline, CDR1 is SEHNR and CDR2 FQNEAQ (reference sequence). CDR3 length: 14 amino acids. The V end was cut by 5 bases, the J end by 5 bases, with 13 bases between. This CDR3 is CASSPLGPDQPQHF. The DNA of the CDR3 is TGTGCCAGCAGCCCCTTAGGGCCCGATCAGCCCCAGCATTTT.

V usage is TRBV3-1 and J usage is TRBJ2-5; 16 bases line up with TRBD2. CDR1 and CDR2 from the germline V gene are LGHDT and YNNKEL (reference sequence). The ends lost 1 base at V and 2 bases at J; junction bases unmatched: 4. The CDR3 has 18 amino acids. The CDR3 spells CASSQVGGLAGGQETQYF. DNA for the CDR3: TGTGCCAGCAGCCAAGTGGGGGGACTAGCGGGGGGGCAAGAGACCCAGTACTTC.

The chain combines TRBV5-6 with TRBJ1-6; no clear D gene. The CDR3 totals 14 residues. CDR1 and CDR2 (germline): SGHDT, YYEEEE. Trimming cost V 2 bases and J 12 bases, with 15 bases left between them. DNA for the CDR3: TGTGCCAGCAGCTTATCGAACGGCGCCCAACCCCTCCACTTT. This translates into CASSLSNGAQPLHF.

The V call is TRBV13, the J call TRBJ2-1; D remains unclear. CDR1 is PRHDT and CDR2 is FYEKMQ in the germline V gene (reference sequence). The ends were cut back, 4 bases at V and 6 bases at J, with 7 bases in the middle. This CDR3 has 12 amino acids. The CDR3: CASSWVGNEQFF. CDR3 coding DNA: TGTGCCAGCAGCTGGGTGGGCAATGAGCAGTTCTTC. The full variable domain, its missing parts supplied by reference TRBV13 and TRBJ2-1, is AAGVIQSPRHLIKEKRETATLKCYPIPRHDTVYWYQQGPGQDPQFLISFYEKMQSDKGSIPDRFSAQQFSDYHSELNMSSLELGDSALYFCASSWVGNEQFFGPGTRLTVL.

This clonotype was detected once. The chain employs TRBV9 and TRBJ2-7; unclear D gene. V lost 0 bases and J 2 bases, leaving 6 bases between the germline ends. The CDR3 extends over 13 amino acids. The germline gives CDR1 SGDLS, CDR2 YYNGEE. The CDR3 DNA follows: TGTGCCAGCAGCGTAGAGGGAACCTACGAGCAGTACTTC. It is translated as CASSVEGTYEQYF.

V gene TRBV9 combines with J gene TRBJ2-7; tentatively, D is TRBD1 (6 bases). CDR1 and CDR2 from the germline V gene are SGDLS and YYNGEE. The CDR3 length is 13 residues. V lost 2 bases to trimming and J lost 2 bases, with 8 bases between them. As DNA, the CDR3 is TGTGCCAGCAGCGTGGACAGTACCTACGAGCAGTACTTC. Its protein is CASSVDSTYEQYF. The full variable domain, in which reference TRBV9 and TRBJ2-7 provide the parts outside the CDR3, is DSGVTQTPKHLITATGQRVTLRCSPRSGDLSVYWYQQSLDQGLQFLIQYYNGEERAKGNILERFSAQQFPDLHSELNLSSLELGDSALYFCASSVDSTYEQYFGPGTRLTVT.

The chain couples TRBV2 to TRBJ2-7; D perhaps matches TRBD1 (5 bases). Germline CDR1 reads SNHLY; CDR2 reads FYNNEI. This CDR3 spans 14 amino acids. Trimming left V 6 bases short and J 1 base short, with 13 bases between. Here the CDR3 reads CASSSDSWSYEQYF. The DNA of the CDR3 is TGTGCCAGCAGCTCAGACAGTTGGTCCTACGAGCAGTACTTC.

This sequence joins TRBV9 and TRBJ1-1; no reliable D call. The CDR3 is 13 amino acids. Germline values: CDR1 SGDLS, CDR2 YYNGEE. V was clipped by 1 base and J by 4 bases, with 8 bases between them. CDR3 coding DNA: TGTGCCAGCAGCGTATCCGGATTCACTGAAGCTTTCTTT. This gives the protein CASSVSGFTEAFF.

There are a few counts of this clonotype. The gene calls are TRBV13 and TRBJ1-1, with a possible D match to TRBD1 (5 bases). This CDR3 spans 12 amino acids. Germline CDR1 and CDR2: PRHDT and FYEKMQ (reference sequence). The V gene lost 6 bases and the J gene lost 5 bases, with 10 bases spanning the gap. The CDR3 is CASSRGTTEAFF. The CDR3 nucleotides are TGTGCCAGCAGTAGAGGGACTACTGAAGCTTTCTTT.

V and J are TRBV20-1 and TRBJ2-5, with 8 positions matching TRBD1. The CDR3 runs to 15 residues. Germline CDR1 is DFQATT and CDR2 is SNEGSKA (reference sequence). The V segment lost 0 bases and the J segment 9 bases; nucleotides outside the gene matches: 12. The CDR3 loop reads CSARDRTGSLMAQYF. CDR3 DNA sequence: TGCAGTGCTAGAGATAGGACAGGGAGCCTGATGGCCCAGTACTTC.